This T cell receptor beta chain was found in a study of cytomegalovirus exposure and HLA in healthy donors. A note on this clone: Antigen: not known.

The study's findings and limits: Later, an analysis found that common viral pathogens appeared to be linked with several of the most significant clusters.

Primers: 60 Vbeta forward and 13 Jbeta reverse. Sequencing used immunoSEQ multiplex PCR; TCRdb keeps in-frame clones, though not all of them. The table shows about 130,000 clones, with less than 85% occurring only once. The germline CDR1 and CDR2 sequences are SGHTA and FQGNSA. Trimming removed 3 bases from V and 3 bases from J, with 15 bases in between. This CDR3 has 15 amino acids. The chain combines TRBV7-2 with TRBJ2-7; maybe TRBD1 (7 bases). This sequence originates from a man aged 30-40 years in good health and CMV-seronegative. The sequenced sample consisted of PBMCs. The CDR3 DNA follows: TGTGCCAGCAGCTTGTGGGCAGGGGGGTTCTACGAGCAGTACTTC. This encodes CASSLWAGGFYEQYF.